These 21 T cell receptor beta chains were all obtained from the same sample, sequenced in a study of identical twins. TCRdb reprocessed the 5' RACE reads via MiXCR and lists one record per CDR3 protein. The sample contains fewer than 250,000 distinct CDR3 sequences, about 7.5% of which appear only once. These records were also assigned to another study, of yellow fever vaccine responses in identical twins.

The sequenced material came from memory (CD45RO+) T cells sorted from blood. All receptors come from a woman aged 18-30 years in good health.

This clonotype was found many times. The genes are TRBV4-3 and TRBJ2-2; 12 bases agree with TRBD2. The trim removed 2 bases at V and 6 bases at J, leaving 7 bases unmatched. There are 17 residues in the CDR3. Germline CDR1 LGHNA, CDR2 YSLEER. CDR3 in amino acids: CASSQLAGGVSSGELFF. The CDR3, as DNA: TGCGCCAGCAGCCAACTAGCGGGAGGGGTTTCGTCCGGGGAGCTGTTTTTT.

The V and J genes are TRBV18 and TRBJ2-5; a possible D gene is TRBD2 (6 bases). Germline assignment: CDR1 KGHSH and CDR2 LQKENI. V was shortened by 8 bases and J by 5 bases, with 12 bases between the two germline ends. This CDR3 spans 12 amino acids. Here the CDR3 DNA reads TGTGCCAGCGCGACTAGTGGGGAGACCCAGTACTTC. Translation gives CASATSGETQYF.

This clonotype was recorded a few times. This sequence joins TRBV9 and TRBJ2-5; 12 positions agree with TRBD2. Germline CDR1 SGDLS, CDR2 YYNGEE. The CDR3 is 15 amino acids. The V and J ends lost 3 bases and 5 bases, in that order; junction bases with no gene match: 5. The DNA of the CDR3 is TGTGCCAGCAGCGCTAGCGGGAGGGCCCCTGAGACCCAGTACTTC. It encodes CASSASGRAPETQYF. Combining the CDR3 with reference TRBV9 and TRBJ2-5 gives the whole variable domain DSGVTQTPKHLITATGQRVTLRCSPRSGDLSVYWYQQSLDQGLQFLIQYYNGEERAKGNILERFSAQQFPDLHSELNLSSLELGDSALYFCASSASGRAPETQYFGPGTRLLVL.

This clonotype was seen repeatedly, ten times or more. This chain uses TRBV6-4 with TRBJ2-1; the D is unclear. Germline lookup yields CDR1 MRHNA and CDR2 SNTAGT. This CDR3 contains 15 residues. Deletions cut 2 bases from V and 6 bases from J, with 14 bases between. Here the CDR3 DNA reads TGTGCCAGCAGTGACGGCAGGAGTTTCGGCAATGAGCAGTTCTTC. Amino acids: CASSDGRSFGNEQFF.

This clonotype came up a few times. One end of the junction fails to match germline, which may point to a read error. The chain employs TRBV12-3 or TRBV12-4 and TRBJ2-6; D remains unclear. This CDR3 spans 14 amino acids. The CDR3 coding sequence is TGTGCCAGCAGGTTAGCAGTCGGGGCCAACGTCCTGACTTTC. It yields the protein CASRLAVGANVLTF.

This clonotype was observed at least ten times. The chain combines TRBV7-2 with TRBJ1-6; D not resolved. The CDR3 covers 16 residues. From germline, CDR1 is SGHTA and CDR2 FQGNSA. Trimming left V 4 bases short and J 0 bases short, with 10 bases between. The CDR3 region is CASSYPESSYNSPLHF. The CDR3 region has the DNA TGTGCCAGCAGCTACCCGGAGAGCTCCTATAATTCACCCCTCCACTTT.

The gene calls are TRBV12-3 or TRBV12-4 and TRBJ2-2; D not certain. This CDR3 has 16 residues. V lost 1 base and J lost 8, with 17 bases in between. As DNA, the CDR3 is TGTGCCAGCAGTTTAGGACTTACGGATATCGCGGGGGAGCTGTTTTTT. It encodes CASSLGLTDIAGELFF.

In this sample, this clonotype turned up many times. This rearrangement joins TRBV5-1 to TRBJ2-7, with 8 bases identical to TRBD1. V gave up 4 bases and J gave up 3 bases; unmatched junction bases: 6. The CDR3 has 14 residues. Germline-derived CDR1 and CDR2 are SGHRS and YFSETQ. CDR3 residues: CASSRTGRDYEQYF. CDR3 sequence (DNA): TGCGCCAGCAGCAGGACAGGGCGAGACTACGAGCAGTACTTC.

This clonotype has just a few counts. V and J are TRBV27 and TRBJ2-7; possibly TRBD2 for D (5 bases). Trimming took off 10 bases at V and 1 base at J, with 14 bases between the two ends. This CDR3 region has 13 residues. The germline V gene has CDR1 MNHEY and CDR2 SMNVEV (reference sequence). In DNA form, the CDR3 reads TGTGCCACCCGATGGTCGGGGTCCTACGAGCAGTACTTC. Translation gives CATRWSGSYEQYF.

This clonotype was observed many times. As DNA, the CDR3 is TGTGCCAGCTCAACAATCGGGACAGAAGAGACCCAGTACTTC. Its protein is CASSTIGTEETQYF. This chain uses TRBV18 with TRBJ2-5; 7 nucleotides line up with TRBD1. Germline CDR1 KGHSH, CDR2 LQKENI. The CDR3 covers 14 residues. J gave up 3 bases and V 5 bases, and 6 bases lay outside the gene matches.

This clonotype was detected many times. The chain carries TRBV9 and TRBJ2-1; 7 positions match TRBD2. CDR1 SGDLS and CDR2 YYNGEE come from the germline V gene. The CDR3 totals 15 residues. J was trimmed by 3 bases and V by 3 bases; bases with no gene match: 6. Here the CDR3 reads CASSATSLYYNEQFF. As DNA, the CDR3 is TGTGCCAGCAGCGCGACTAGCCTCTACTACAATGAGCAGTTCTTC.

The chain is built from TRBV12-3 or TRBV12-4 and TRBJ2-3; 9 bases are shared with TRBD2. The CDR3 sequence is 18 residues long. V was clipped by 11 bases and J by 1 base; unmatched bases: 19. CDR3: CALSITPLKRGGTDTQYF. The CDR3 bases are TGTGCCCTCAGTATTACCCCTCTGAAGCGGGGGGGCACAGATACGCAGTATTTT.

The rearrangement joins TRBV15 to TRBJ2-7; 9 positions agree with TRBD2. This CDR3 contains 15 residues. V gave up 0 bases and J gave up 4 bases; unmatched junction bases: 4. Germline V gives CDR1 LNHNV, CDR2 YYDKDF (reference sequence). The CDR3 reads CATSREAGGKYEQYF. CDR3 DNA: TGTGCCACCAGCAGAGAAGCGGGAGGTAAATACGAGCAGTACTTC.

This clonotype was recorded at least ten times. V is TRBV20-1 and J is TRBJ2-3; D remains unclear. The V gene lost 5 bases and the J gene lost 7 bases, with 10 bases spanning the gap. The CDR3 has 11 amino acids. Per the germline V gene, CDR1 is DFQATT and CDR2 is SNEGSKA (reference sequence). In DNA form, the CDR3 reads TGCAGTGCTGAACGGCAGAATACGCAGTATTTT. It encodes CSAERQNTQYF.

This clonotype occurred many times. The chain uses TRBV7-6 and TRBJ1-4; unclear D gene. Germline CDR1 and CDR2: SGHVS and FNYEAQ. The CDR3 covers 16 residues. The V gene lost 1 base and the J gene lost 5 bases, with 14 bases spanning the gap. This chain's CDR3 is CASSLVGSSKNEKLFF. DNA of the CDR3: TGTGCCAGCAGCTTAGTTGGCAGTTCGAAAAATGAAAAACTGTTTTTT.

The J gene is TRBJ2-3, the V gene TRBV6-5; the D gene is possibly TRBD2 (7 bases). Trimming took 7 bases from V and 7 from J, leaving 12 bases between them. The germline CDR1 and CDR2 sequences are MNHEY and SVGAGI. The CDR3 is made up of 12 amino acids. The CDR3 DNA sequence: TGTGCCAGCAAGGGGGGAGGGTATACGCAGTATTTT. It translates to CASKGGGYTQYF.

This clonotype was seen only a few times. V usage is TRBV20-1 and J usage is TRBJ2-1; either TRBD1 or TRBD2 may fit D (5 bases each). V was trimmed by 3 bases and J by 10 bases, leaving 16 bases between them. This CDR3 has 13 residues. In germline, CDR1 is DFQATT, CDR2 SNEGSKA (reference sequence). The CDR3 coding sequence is TGCAGTGCTAGCCAAAGTGGGGGTACGGAGCAGTTCTTC. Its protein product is CSASQSGGTEQFF.

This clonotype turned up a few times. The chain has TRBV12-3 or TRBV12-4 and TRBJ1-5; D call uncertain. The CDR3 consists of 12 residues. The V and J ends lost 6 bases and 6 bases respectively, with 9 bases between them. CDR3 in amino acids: CASRGTSQPQHF. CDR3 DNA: TGTGCCAGCAGGGGTACCTCTCAGCCCCAGCATTTT.

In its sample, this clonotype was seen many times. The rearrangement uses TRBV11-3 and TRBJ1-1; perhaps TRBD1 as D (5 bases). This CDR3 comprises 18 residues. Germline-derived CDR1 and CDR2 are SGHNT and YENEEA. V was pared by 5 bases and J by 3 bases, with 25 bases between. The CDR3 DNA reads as TGTGCCAGCAGCCTCAGACCCCAGTTAACAGGTTCGTACACTGAAGCTTTCTTT. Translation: CASSLRPQLTGSYTEAFF.

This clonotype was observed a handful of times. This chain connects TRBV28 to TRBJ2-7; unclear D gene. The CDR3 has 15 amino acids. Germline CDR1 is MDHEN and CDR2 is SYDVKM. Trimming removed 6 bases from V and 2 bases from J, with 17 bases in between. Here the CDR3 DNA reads TGTGCCAGCAGCCCGACCCAAGTTGGGGCCTACGAGCAGTACTTC. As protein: CASSPTQVGAYEQYF.

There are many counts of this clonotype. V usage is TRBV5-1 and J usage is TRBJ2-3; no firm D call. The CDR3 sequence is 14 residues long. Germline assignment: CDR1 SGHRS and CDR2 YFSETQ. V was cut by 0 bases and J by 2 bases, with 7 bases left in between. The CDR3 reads CASSLAQLTDTQYF. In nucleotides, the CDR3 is TGCGCCAGCAGCTTGGCCCAGCTCACAGATACGCAGTATTTT.